The 24 T cell receptor beta chains reported below all come from one sample, sequenced in a study of cytomegalovirus exposure and HLA in healthy donors. Primers: 60 Vbeta forward and 13 Jbeta reverse. Clones were sequenced by immunoSEQ multiplex PCR, and TCRdb holds only the in-frame ones, with some missing. The specimen's table records tens of thousands of clones. Sequencing used PBMCs. The source is a female donor in good health and CMV-seropositive.

About this clone itself: One end of the junction is discordant with germline, which a read error may explain. The rearrangement links TRBV6-5 to TRBJ1-2, with 10 bases matching TRBD1. Germline-derived CDR1 and CDR2 are MNHEY and SVGAGI. This CDR3 contains 15 residues. The DNA for the CDR3 is TGTGCCGGCAGACCGGGACAGGGGTCCCGGTATGGCTACACCTTC. Protein: CAGRPGQGSRYGYTF.

The chain has TRBV2 and TRBJ2-1, with 10 nucleotides matching TRBD2. CDR1 SNHLY and CDR2 FYNNEI come from the germline V gene. The trim removed 6 bases at V and 0 bases at J, leaving 14 bases unmatched. This CDR3 is 19 amino acids long. DNA of the CDR3: TGTGCCAGCAGCCTCAGGCTAGCGGGGGCCCCCGACTCCTACAATGAGCAGTTCTTC. It translates to CASSLRLAGAPDSYNEQFF.

The V call is TRBV19, the J call TRBJ1-1; D not certain. Trimming stripped 3 bases from V and 1 base from J, with 9 bases between. Germline CDR1 is LNHDA and CDR2 is SQIVND (reference sequence). This CDR3 spans 14 amino acids. The CDR3 spells CASSIRGKNTEAFF. DNA for the CDR3: TGTGCCAGTAGTATCCGGGGAAAGAACACTGAAGCTTTCTTT.

The V call is TRBV6-5, the J call TRBJ2-5, with 8 bases identical to TRBD2. V shed 2 bases, J shed 5 bases, and the junction held 7 bases outside the gene matches. This CDR3 is 15 amino acids long. Germline V CDR1 and CDR2: MNHEY, SVGAGI. The CDR3 sequence is CASSYLAGGQETQYF. CDR3 nucleotide sequence: TGTGCCAGCAGTTACCTCGCGGGGGGTCAGGAGACCCAGTACTTC.

The rearrangement uses TRBV19 and TRBJ1-2; 9 nucleotides line up with TRBD1. Germline CDR1 is LNHDA and CDR2 is SQIVND (reference sequence). This CDR3 region has 15 residues. V lost 4 bases, J lost 7 bases, and 10 bases stayed unmatched. CDR3 in amino acids: CASSSHRGRSGGYTF. CDR3 DNA: TGTGCCAGTAGTAGCCACAGGGGGCGGAGTGGTGGCTACACCTTC. Together with reference TRBV19 and TRBJ1-2, the CDR3 gives the full variable domain: DGGITQSPKYLFRKEGQNVTLSCEQNLNHDAMYWYRQDPGQGLRLIYYSQIVNDFQKGDIAEGYSVSREKKESFPLTVTSAQKNPTAFYLCASSSHRGRSGGYTFGSGTRLTVV.

This rearrangement joins TRBV4-1 to TRBJ2-7, with 9 bases aligning to TRBD1. The germline V gene has CDR1 MGHRA and CDR2 YSYEKL. With 6 bases clipped from V and 2 bases from J, the junction kept 8 bases outside the gene matches. The CDR3 contains 15 residues. The CDR3 is CASRYRDRETYEQYF. In DNA, the CDR3 is TGCGCCAGCAGGTACCGGGACAGGGAAACCTACGAGCAGTACTTC.

V and J are TRBV19 and TRBJ1-1; 7 nucleotides line up with TRBD1. Trimming removed 3 bases from V and 0 bases from J; junction bases left unmatched: 7. This CDR3 contains 16 residues. In germline, CDR1 is LNHDA, CDR2 SQIVND (reference sequence). For the CDR3, the DNA is TGTGCCAGTAGTATCAACGCGGACAGGCTGAACACTGAAGCTTTCTTT. Amino acid sequence: CASSINADRLNTEAFF.

The chain couples TRBV27 to TRBJ2-3; weak D call: TRBD2 (5 bases). This CDR3 has 13 residues. V was pared by 5 bases and J by 6 bases, with 12 bases between. Germline values: CDR1 MNHEY, CDR2 SMNVEV (reference sequence). CDR3 DNA sequence: TGTGCCAGCAGTGCCCGGGGATCGGATACGCAGTATTTT. Encoded protein: CASSARGSDTQYF.

The chain uses TRBV6-5 and TRBJ1-5, with D unresolved. The V and J ends lost 5 bases and 6 bases respectively, with 14 bases between them. The CDR3 extends over 14 amino acids. Germline V gene lookup returns CDR1 MNHEY and CDR2 SVGAGI. The DNA of the CDR3 is TGTGCCAGCAGTCTGAACGGACGGGGTCAGCCCCAGCATTTT. Translated: CASSLNGRGQPQHF.

The rearrangement links TRBV7-3 to TRBJ2-1; no clear D gene. The CDR3 length is 13 residues. Trimming cost V 5 bases and J 8 bases, with 13 bases left between them. Germline values: CDR1 SGHTA, CDR2 FQGTGA. The CDR3 loop is CASSPPLSDEQFF. CDR3 sequence (DNA): TGTGCCAGCAGCCCCCCCCTCTCGGATGAGCAGTTCTTC.

The chain employs TRBV18 and TRBJ2-4; perhaps TRBD1 as D (6 bases). Germline V gives CDR1 KGHSH, CDR2 LQKENI. The CDR3 consists of 15 residues. Trimming stripped 3 bases from V and 0 bases from J, with 9 bases between. The CDR3 reads CASSPTGLAKNIQYF. CDR3 coding DNA: TGTGCCAGCTCACCTACAGGGTTAGCCAAAAACATTCAGTACTTC.

The chain links TRBV7-9 to TRBJ1-2; 7 bases match TRBD1. V lost 1 base, J lost 4 bases, and 3 bases stayed unmatched. The germline V gene has CDR1 SEHNR and CDR2 FQNEAQ (reference sequence). This CDR3 comprises 14 residues. The CDR3 nucleotides are TGTGCCAGCAGCTTAGTAGGGGACAGCTATGGCTACACCTTC. Translation gives CASSLVGDSYGYTF.

The chain is built from TRBV5-1 and TRBJ1-5; the D is unclear. Per the germline V gene, CDR1 is SGHRS and CDR2 is YFSETQ. The CDR3 covers 15 residues. V was shortened by 0 bases and J by 3 bases, with 10 bases between the two germline ends. CDR3 region: CASSLGGTDNQPQHF. The CDR3 nucleotides are TGCGCCAGCAGCTTGGGAGGAACCGACAATCAGCCCCAGCATTTT. Supplemented by reference TRBV5-1 and TRBJ1-5, the full variable domain reads KAGVTQTPRYLIKTRGQQVTLSCSPISGHRSVSWYQQTPGQGLQFLFEYFSETQRNKGNFPGRFSGRQFSNSRSEMNVSTLELGDSALYLCASSLGGTDNQPQHFGDGTRLSIL.

The rearrangement joins TRBV6-1 to TRBJ2-2; the match to TRBD2 covers 9 bases. CDR1 is MNHNS and CDR2 is SASEGT in the germline V gene. This CDR3 contains 18 residues. V was clipped by 1 base and J by 4 bases; unmatched bases: 10. CDR3 loop: CASSEVAGGPVFTGELFF. The CDR3 DNA sequence: TGTGCCAGCAGTGAAGTTGCGGGAGGGCCTGTTTTCACCGGGGAGCTGTTTTTT.

The rearrangement links TRBV12-5 to TRBJ1-5, with 8 bases matching TRBD1. This CDR3 has 22 residues. The germline CDR1 and CDR2 sequences are LGHNT and FRNRAP. The J segment lost 1 base and the V segment lost 0 bases, leaving 20 bases of the junction unmatched. CDR3 sequence reads: CASGLVLTSGQGKRSSNQPQHF. The CDR3 DNA reads TGTGCTAGTGGTTTGGTATTGACTAGCGGACAGGGAAAAAGGTCGAGCAATCAGCCCCAGCATTTT.

The genes are TRBV5-4 and TRBJ1-1; 7 bases map to TRBD1. This CDR3 spans 14 amino acids. Germline V gene data show CDR1 as SGHNT and CDR2 as YYREEE (reference sequence). Trimming took 3 bases from V and 0 from J; bases not matched to a gene: 2. Here the CDR3 reads CASSYGQVNTEAFF. The CDR3 DNA follows: TGTGCCAGCAGCTATGGACAGGTGAACACTGAAGCTTTCTTT. Complete variable domain (other parts from reference TRBV5-4 and TRBJ1-1): ETGVTQSPTHLIKTRGQQVTLRCSSQSGHNTVSWYQQALGQGPQFIFQYYREEENGRGNFPPRFSGLQFPNYSSELNVNALELDDSALYLCASSYGQVNTEAFFGQGTRLTVV.

The chain uses TRBV19 and TRBJ2-7, with a weak D call TRBD2 (7 bases). Germline CDR1 reads LNHDA; CDR2 reads SQIVND (reference sequence). V was trimmed by 3 bases and J by 2 bases, leaving 14 bases between them. The CDR3 is 15 amino acids. CDR3 sequence reads: CASSIGEGVAYEQYF. The CDR3 bases are TGTGCCAGTAGTATTGGGGAGGGGGTCGCCTACGAGCAGTACTTC.

The chain joins TRBV4-2 to TRBJ1-1; TRBD1 matches 8 bases. This CDR3 is built from 16 residues. Trimming took 1 base from V and 4 from J; bases not matched to a gene: 8. Germline CDR1 reads LGHNA; CDR2 reads YNFKEQ. CDR3 nucleotide sequence: TGTGCCAGCAGCCAAGGGACAGGGCTCGGGGGCACTGAAGCTTTCTTT. Translated: CASSQGTGLGGTEAFF.

The chain couples TRBV18 to TRBJ1-1; D remains unclear. V was cut by 3 bases and J by 1 base, with 9 bases left in between. Germline values: CDR1 KGHSH, CDR2 LQKENI. The CDR3 contains 14 residues. In DNA, the CDR3 is TGTGCCAGCTCACCGTCGAACAGGAACACTGAAGCTTTCTTT. Its protein is CASSPSNRNTEAFF. Combining the CDR3 with reference TRBV18 and TRBJ1-1 gives the whole variable domain NAGVMQNPRHLVRRRGQEARLRCSPMKGHSHVYWYRQLPEEGLKFMVYLQKENIIDESGMPKERFSAEFPKEGPSILRIQQVVRGDSAAYFCASSPSNRNTEAFFGQGTRLTVV.

This chain joins TRBV5-1 and TRBJ2-7; 7 bases map to TRBD1. The CDR3 totals 16 residues. In germline, CDR1 is SGHRS, CDR2 YFSETQ. V lost 4 bases and J lost 4; bases outside the gene matches: 14. CDR3 sequence (DNA): TGCGCCAGCAGCCAGGCCCGACAGGGAAACATATACGAGCAGTACTTC. This translates into CASSQARQGNIYEQYF.

Concerning this clone: Different DNA sequences within this sample yield the same CDR3. The chain carries TRBV18 and TRBJ1-2, with 9 bases that match TRBD1. Trimming cost V 3 bases and J 5 bases; bases outside gene matches: 1. The CDR3 length is 13 residues. The germline gives CDR1 KGHSH, CDR2 LQKENI. For the CDR3, the DNA is TGTGCCAGCTCACCTGGGACAGGGTATGGCTACACCTTC. Encoded protein: CASSPGTGYGYTF.

As for this clone: At one end the junction does not follow the germline gene, possibly because of a read error. The chain couples TRBV29-1 to TRBJ1-6; perhaps TRBD1 as D (6 bases). Germline-derived CDR1 and CDR2 are SQVTM and ANQGSEA. The length of the CDR3 is 16 residues. CDR3: CSDQEGGSSYNSHLHF. As DNA, the CDR3 is TGCAGCGACCAAGAGGGGGGGAGCTCCTATAATTCACACCTCCACTTT.

The chain combines TRBV28 with TRBJ2-5, with D perhaps matching TRBD2 (6 bases). The V gene's germline CDR1 is MDHEN and CDR2 SYDVKM. V dropped 3 bases and J dropped 5 bases, with 13 bases sitting between them. This CDR3 has 14 amino acids. The CDR3 loop reads CASSFRDFEETQYF. Written as DNA, the CDR3 is TGTGCCAGCAGTTTCCGGGACTTTGAGGAGACCCAGTACTTC. Together with reference TRBV28 and TRBJ2-5, the CDR3 gives the full variable domain: DVKVTQSSRYLVKRTGEKVFLECVQDMDHENMFWYRQDPGLGLRLIYFSYDVKMKEKGDIPEGYSVSREKKERFSLILESASTNQTSMYLCASSFRDFEETQYFGPGTRLLVL.

The chain is built from TRBV2 and TRBJ1-2, with D maybe TRBD1 (6 bases). The V end lost 6 bases, the J end lost 8 bases, and 13 bases lay between the germline ends. CDR1 and CDR2 (germline): SNHLY, FYNNEI. The CDR3 length is 12 residues. In DNA, the CDR3 is TGTGCCAGCAGGCCGGACAGTTCGGGCTACACCTTC. Its protein product is CASRPDSSGYTF. Full variable domain (remainder filled in from reference TRBV2 and TRBJ1-2): EPEVTQTPSHQVTQMGQEVILRCVPISNHLYFYWYRQILGQKVEFLVSFYNNEISEKSEIFDDQFSVERPDGSNFTLKIRSTKLEDSAMYFCASRPDSSGYTFGSGTRLTVV.